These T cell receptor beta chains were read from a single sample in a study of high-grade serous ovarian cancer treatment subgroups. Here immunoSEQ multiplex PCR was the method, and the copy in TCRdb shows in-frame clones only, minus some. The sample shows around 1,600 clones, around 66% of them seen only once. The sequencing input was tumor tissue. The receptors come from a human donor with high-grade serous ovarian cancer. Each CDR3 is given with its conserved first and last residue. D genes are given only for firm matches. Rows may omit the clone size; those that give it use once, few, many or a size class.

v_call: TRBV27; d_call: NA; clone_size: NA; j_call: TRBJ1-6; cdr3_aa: CASSPRDGDLSPLHF; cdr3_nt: TGTGCCAGCAGCCCCCGGGACGGAGACCTTTCACCCCTCCACTTT
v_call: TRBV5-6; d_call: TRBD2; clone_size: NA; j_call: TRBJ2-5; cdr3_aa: CASSFFSGSGETQYF; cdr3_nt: TGTGCCAGCAGCTTTTTCAGCGGGAGCGGCGAGACCCAGTACTTC
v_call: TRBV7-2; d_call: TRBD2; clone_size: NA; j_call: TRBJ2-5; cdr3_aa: CASSPGLAAETQYF; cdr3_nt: TGTGCCAGCAGCCCGGGACTAGCCGCGGAGACCCAGTACTTC
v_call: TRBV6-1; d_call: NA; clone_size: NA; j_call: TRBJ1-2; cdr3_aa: CASTVNRDGNYGYTF; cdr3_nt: TGTGCCAGCACTGTTAACCGGGACGGGAACTATGGCTACACCTTC
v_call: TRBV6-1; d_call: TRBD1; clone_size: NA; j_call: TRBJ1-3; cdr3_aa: CASSDPGQGNTIYF; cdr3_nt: TGTGCCAGCAGTGATCCGGGACAGGGAAACACCATATATTTT
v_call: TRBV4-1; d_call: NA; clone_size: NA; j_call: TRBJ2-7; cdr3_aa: CASSQDWPGPYEQYF; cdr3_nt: TGCGCCAGCAGCCAAGATTGGCCAGGGCCCTACGAGCAGTACTTC
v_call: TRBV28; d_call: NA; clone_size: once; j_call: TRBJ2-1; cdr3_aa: CASSQWGTGTFNEQFF; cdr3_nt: TGTGCCAGCAGTCAATGGGGCACAGGGACGTTCAATGAGCAGTTCTTC
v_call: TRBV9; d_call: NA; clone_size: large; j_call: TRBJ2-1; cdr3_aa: CASSVGTEGSGEQFF; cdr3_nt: TGTGCCAGCAGCGTAGGGACTGAGGGTTCGGGTGAGCAGTTCTTC
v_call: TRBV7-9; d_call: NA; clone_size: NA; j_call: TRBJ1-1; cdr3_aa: CASSPTLGTGENTEAFF; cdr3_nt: TGTGCCAGCAGCCCCACTTTGGGGACGGGAGAGAACACTGAAGCTTTCTTT
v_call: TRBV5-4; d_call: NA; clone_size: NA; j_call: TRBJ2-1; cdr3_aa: CASSPAQLVDEQFF; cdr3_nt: TGTGCCAGCAGCCCGGCCCAGCTAGTCGATGAGCAGTTCTTC
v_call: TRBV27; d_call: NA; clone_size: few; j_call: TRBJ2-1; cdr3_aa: CASSYASRNNEQFF; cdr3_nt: TGTGCCAGCAGTTACGCTAGCCGTAACAATGAGCAGTTCTTC
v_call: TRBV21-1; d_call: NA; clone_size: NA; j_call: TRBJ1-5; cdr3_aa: CASTPRDINQPQHF; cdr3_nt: TGTGCCAGCACCCCCCGGGACATCAATCAGCCCCAGCATTTT
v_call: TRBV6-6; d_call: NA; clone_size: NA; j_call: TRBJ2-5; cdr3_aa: CASTQSSETQYF; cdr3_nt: TGTGCCAGCACCCAGTCCTCGGAGACCCAGTACTTC
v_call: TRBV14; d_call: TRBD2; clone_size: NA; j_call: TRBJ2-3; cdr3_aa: CASSFSGGAPYF; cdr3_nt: TGTGCCAGCAGCTTCAGCGGGGGAGCTCCGTATTTT
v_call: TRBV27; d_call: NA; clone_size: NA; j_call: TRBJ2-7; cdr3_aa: CASSWGRGYEQYF; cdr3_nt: TGTGCCAGCAGTTGGGGCAGGGGATACGAGCAGTACTTC
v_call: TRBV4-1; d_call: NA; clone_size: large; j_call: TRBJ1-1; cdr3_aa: CASIENAGSGTEAFF; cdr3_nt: TGCGCCAGCATCGAGAACGCAGGGTCAGGCACTGAAGCTTTCTTT
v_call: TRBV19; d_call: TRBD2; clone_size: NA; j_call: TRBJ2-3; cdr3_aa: CASSISGGIDTQYF; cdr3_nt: TGTGCCAGTAGTATTTCGGGAGGCATTGATACGCAGTATTTT